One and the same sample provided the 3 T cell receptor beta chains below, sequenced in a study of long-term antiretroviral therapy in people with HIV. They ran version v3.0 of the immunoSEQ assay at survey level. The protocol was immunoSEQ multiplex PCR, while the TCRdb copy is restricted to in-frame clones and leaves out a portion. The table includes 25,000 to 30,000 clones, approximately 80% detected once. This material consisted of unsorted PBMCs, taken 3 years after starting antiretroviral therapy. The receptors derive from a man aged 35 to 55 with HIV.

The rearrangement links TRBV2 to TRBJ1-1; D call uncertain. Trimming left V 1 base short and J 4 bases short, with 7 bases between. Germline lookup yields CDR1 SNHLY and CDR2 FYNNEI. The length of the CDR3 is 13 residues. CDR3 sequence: CASSEESPTEAFF. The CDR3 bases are TGTGCCAGCAGTGAAGAGAGTCCCACTGAAGCTTTCTTT.

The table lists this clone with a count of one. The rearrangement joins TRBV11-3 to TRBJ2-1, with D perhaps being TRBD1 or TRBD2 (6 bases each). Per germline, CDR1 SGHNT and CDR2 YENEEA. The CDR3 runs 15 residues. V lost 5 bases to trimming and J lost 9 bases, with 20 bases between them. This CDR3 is CASSSLGGGQGEQFF. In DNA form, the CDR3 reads TGTGCCAGCAGCAGCTTAGGTGGGGGGCAGGGTGAGCAGTTCTTC. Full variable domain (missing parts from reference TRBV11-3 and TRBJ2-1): EAGVVQSPRYKIIEKKQPVAFWCNPISGHNTLYWYLQNLGQGPELLIRYENEEAVDDSQLPKDRFSAERLKGVDSTLKIQPAELGDSAVYLCASSSLGGGQGEQFFGPGTRLTVL.

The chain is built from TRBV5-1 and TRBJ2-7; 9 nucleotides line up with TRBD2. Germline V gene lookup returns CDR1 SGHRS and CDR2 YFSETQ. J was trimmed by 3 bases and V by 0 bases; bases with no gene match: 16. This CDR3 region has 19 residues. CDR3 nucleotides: TGCGCCAGCAGCTTGGCCGGGGTTGGAAGGACTAGCGTCATCTACGAGCAGTACTTC. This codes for CASSLAGVGRTSVIYEQYF.